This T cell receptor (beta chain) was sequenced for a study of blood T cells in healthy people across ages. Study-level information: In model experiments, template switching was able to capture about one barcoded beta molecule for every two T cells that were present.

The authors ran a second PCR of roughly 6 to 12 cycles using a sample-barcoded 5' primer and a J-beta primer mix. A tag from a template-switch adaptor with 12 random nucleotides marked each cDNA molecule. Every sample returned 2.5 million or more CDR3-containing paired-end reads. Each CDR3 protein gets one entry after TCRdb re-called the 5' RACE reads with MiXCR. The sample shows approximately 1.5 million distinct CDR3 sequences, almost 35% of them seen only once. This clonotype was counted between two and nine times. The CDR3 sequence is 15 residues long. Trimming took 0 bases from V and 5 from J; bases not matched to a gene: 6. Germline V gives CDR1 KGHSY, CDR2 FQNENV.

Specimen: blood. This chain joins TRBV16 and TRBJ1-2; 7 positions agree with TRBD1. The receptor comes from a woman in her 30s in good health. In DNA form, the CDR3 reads TGTGCCAGCAGCCAATCTAGGACAGGAAGTTATGGCTACACCTTC. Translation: CASSQSRTGSYGYTF.